The next 11 T cell receptor beta chains were all read from a single sample in a study of regulatory and conventional T cells in RAG deficiency. Conventional CD4+ T cells were sorted from blood as CD25-low CD127-high cells. The repertoire was sequenced with immunoSEQ multiplex PCR; TCRdb's copy has only in-frame clones and lacks some. The sample contains tens of thousands of clones, nearly 95% of which appear only once. This sample was shared with a second study, whose subject was regulatory T cells. That work adds: Amplification used 52 TRBV primers and 13 TRBJ primers.

Sequenced input: CD25- CD4+ T cells sorted from blood. The receptors derive from a human donor in good health.

This clone appeared once. J is TRBJ2-3 and V is TRBV10-1, with 13 nucleotides matching TRBD2. Per germline, CDR1 WNHNN and CDR2 SYGVQD (reference sequence). V was pared by 3 bases and J by 5 bases, with 5 bases of the junction left unmatched. The CDR3 has 16 residues. This chain's CDR3 is CASSDGTSGVRDTQYF. The CDR3 DNA reads as TGCGCCAGCAGTGACGGGACTAGCGGGGTGAGAGATACGCAGTATTTT.

The CDR3 DNA is TGTGCCAGCAGGCTAGGAGGGGGCCGGAGGGAGCAGTACTTC. It specifies CASRLGGGRREQYF. V is TRBV2 and J is TRBJ2-7; D may be TRBD1 (7 bases). CDR3 length: 14 residues. Per the germline V gene, CDR1 is SNHLY and CDR2 is FYNNEI. Trimming took 6 bases from V and 7 from J, leaving 19 bases between them.

V usage is TRBV9 and J usage is TRBJ1-1; D is possibly TRBD1 (5 bases). Germline lookup yields CDR1 SGDLS and CDR2 YYNGEE. CDR3 length equals 13 residues. V was clipped by 4 bases and J by 5 bases, with 12 bases between them. CDR3 nucleotide sequence: TGTGCCAGCAGCCCACGGAAGGGGACTGAAGCTTTCTTT. This codes for CASSPRKGTEAFF.

This clone appeared once. CDR3 region: CASSALAGGPYNEQFF. CDR3 nucleotides: TGTGCCAGCAGCGCCCTTGCGGGGGGCCCCTACAATGAGCAGTTCTTC. V gene TRBV6-4 combines with J gene TRBJ2-1, with 8 positions matching TRBD2. V trimming: 6 bases; J trimming: 2 bases; junction bases outside the gene matches: 9. Germline lookup yields CDR1 MRHNA and CDR2 SNTAGT. There are 16 residues in the CDR3.

The CDR3 DNA is TGTGCCAGCAGCGTAAGGGGGACAAGCACAGATACGCAGTATTTT. This sequence encodes CASSVRGTSTDTQYF. V usage is TRBV9 and J usage is TRBJ2-3, with D possibly TRBD1 on 6 matching bases. The V gene lost 1 base and the J gene lost 0 bases, with 9 bases spanning the gap. Germline values: CDR1 SGDLS, CDR2 YYNGEE. This CDR3 region has 15 residues.

V gene TRBV6-1 combines with J gene TRBJ2-7; 7 bases are shared with TRBD2. The germline V gene has CDR1 MNHNS and CDR2 SASEGT. This CDR3 has 14 amino acids. V lost 6 bases, J lost 0 bases, and 5 bases stayed unmatched. Here the CDR3 reads CASSRLARSYEQYF. CDR3 sequence (DNA): TGTGCCAGCAGCCGACTAGCCCGCTCCTACGAGCAGTACTTC.

This clone was seen only a few times. V usage is TRBV19 and J usage is TRBJ2-5; 7 positions match TRBD1. Germline CDR1 reads LNHDA; CDR2 reads SQIVND (reference sequence). The CDR3 totals 13 residues. V was pared by 4 bases and J by 3 bases, with 2 bases of the junction left unmatched. CDR3 amino acids: CASSTDREETQYF. Here the CDR3 DNA reads TGTGCCAGTAGTACAGACAGGGAAGAGACCCAGTACTTC.

This chain links TRBV7-9 with TRBJ2-7; perhaps TRBD2 as D (6 bases). There are 15 residues in the CDR3. Germline assignment: CDR1 SEHNR and CDR2 FQNEAQ (reference sequence). Trimming removed 6 bases at V and 2 bases at J, with 17 bases between. The CDR3 DNA reads as TGTGCCAGCAGTCGCGGGACGGAAAAACCCTACGAGCAGTACTTC. It specifies CASSRGTEKPYEQYF.

This chain connects TRBV18 to TRBJ1-3; the D is unclear. Germline V gene sequence: CDR1 KGHSH, CDR2 LQKENI. The CDR3 consists of 16 residues. Trimming took 0 bases from V and 0 from J, leaving 9 bases between them. The CDR3, as DNA: TGTGCCAGCTCACCACCGACGGGGAGCTCTGGAAACACCATATATTTT. This sequence encodes CASSPPTGSSGNTIYF.

This sequence joins TRBV6-6 and TRBJ1-2; D might be TRBD1 (6 bases). Trimming pared 0 bases from V and 8 bases from J, leaving 10 bases between. CDR1 and CDR2 from the germline V gene are MNHNY and SVGAGI (reference sequence). The CDR3 extends over 13 amino acids. The CDR3: CASSYSAGAGYTF. CDR3 DNA sequence: TGTGCCAGCAGTTACTCAGCAGGGGCGGGCTACACCTTC.

The rearrangement joins TRBV6-6 to TRBJ2-5; 9 nucleotides agree with TRBD2. The CDR3 contains 14 residues. The germline gives CDR1 MNHNY, CDR2 SVGAGI (reference sequence). V trimming: 0 bases; J trimming: 4 bases; junction bases outside the gene matches: 0. The CDR3 sequence: CASSYSLAGETQYF. The CDR3 bases are TGTGCCAGCAGTTACTCACTAGCGGGAGAGACCCAGTACTTC.